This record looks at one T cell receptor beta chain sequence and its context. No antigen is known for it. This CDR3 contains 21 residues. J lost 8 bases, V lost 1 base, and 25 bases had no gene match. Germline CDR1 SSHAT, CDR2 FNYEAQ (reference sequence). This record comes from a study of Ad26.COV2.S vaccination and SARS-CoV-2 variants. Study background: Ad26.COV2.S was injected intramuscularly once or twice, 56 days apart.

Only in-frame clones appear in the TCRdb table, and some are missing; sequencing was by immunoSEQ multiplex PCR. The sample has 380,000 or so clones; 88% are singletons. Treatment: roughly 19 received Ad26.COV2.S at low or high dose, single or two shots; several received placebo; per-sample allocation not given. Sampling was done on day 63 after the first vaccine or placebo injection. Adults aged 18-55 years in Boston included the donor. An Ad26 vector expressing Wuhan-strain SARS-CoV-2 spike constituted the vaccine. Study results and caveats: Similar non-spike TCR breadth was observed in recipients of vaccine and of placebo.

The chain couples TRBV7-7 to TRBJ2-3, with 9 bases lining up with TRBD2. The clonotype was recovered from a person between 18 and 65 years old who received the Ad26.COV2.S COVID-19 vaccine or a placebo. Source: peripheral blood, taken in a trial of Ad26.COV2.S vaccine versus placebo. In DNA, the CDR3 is TGTGCCAGCAGCTTAGATCGGCCCCCAACCAGACTAGCGGACCCACGAGTTACGCAGTATTTT. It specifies CASSLDRPPTRLADPRVTQYF. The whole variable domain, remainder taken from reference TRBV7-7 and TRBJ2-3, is GAGVSQSPRYKVTKRGQDVTLRCDPISSHATLYWYQQALGQGPEFLTYFNYEAQPDKSGLPSDRFSAERPEGSISTLTIQRTEQRDSAMYRCASSLDRPPTRLADPRVTQYFGPGTRLTVL.